A selection of T cell receptor beta chains follows, all from one sample in a study of OX40 agonist ivuxolimab in advanced cancers. Method: immunoSEQ multiplex PCR; TCRdb's copy keeps in-frame clones and lacks some. The table records some 100,000 clones, over 75% of them present only once. Source: CD4+ or CD8+ T cells sorted from blood, taken in a trial of the OX40 agonist ivuxolimab. Receptors originate from an adult with an advanced solid tumor such as melanoma, head and neck, liver or kidney cancer. CDR3s include the opening cysteine and the closing phenylalanine or tryptophan. D genes are given only for firm matches. Part of the rows lack a size; the others show once, few, many or a class for expanded clones.

>TRBV2|TRBD2|NA|TRBJ2-7
TGTGCCAGCAGTCCCACTAGCGGGAGCTCCTACGAGCAGTACTTC
CASSPTSGSSYEQYF
>TRBV18|NA|NA|TRBJ2-7
TGTGCCAGCTCACGGGGGAGGGGGCTTCATGGAGACGAGCAGTACTTC
CASSRGRGLHGDEQYF
>TRBV25-1|TRBD2|once|TRBJ2-7
TGTGCCAGCAGTGAGGGGAGACTAGCGGGAGCCTACGAGCAGTACTTC
CASSEGRLAGAYEQYF
>TRBV6-5|NA|once|TRBJ2-7
TGTGCCAGCAGAACCGACAGGTCCGAGCAGTACTTC
CASRTDRSEQYF
>TRBV28|NA|NA|TRBJ2-3
TGTGCCAGTGTACCCTTGGTGGGAGCACCCATGCACACAGATACGCAGTATTTT
CASVPLVGAPMHTDTQYF
>TRBV7-2|NA|NA|TRBJ2-1
TGTGCCAGCAGCTTAGCCGGAACCCTCTCCTACAATGAGCAGTTCTTC
CASSLAGTLSYNEQFF
>TRBV5-1|TRBD2|NA|TRBJ2-1
TGCGCCAGCAGCTTGGCCCCCGGGACTAACAATGAGCAGTTCTTC
CASSLAPGTNNEQFF
>TRBV7-9|NA|few|TRBJ1-2
TGTGCTGGGGAGGGTAACTATGGCTACACCTTC
CAGEGNYGYTF
>TRBV6-5|TRBD1|NA|TRBJ2-1
TGTGCCAGCAGCATCGGGACAGGGGGCTACAATGAGCAGTTCTTC
CASSIGTGGYNEQFF
>TRBV15|NA|NA|TRBJ2-4
TGTGCCACCAGCAGTAAACTAGCCACCAAAAACATTCAGTACTTC
CATSSKLATKNIQYF
>TRBV28|NA|NA|TRBJ2-1
TGTGCCAGCAGTAAGGAGATCGGTGCGAGCTCCTACAATGAGCAGTTCTTC
CASSKEIGASSYNEQFF
>TRBV10-3|NA|NA|TRBJ1-2
TGTGCCATCAGTGAGTCAGGGGCTAGTTATGGCTACACCTTC
CAISESGASYGYTF
>TRBV6-5|TRBD2|NA|TRBJ2-1
TGTGCCAGCAGTCACGGACTAGCGGGATTCAATGAGCAGTTCTTC
CASSHGLAGFNEQFF
>TRBV23-1|NA|NA|TRBJ2-2
TGCGCCAGCAGTCAATCGGGTCACAGCAGGACGCGAGACACCGGGGAGCTGTTTTTT
CASSQSGHSRTRDTGELFF
>TRBV6-5|NA|once|TRBJ2-2
TGTGCCAGCAGTTACACCCGGTTCGGGGAGCTGTTTTTT
CASSYTRFGELFF
>TRBV5-4|TRBD2|NA|TRBJ2-7
TGTGCCAGCAGCCCGGGACTAGCTCAACGCACTCACCGCGAGCAGTACTTC
CASSPGLAQRTHREQYF
>TRBV5-1|NA|NA|TRBJ2-2
TGCGCCAGCAGCTTGGCACCCCCGAACACCGGGGAGCTGTTTTTT
CASSLAPPNTGELFF
>TRBV5-1|NA|NA|TRBJ1-1
TGCGCCAGCAGCCGGCAGGGAAACACTGAAGCTTTCTTT
CASSRQGNTEAFF
>TRBV7-9|TRBD1|NA|TRBJ1-3
TGTGCCATAATGACAGGGACCGTGGAAAACACCATATATTTT
CAIMTGTVENTIYF
>TRBV2|NA|NA|TRBJ1-5
TGTGCCAGCAGTGCCCGGGCTTCGGCCCAGCATTTT
CASSARASAQHF
>TRBV19|NA|few|TRBJ1-5
TGTGCCAGTAGTATCTCTATCGCGGGGCATCAGCCCCAGCATTTT
CASSISIAGHQPQHF
>TRBV7-8|NA|NA|TRBJ2-7
TGTGCCAGCAGCTTATATCCAAGGGGCCAGGGGGGTTCCTACGAGCAGTACTTC
CASSLYPRGQGGSYEQYF
>TRBV6-5|NA|NA|TRBJ2-1
TGTGCCAGCAGTTACTCGTCGGCGAGGGGGCAGTTCTTC
CASSYSSARGQFF
>TRBV25-1|TRBD1|NA|TRBJ2-5
TGTGCCAGCAGTGCGCTACAGGGGGCCCAAGAGACCCAGTACTTC
CASSALQGAQETQYF
>TRBV28|NA|NA|TRBJ2-7
TGTGCCAGCAGCAGAGGACTCTCATACTCCTACGAGCAGTACTTC
CASSRGLSYSYEQYF
>TRBV7-2|NA|NA|TRBJ2-1
TGTGCCAGCAGCACCTACTTGGGTGAGCAGTTCTTC
CASSTYLGEQFF
>TRBV5-1|NA|NA|TRBJ2-7
TGCGCCAGCGCCCACGGGATGACCTACGAGCAGTACTTC
CASAHGMTYEQYF
>TRBV19|TRBD2|NA|TRBJ2-7
TGTGCCAGTAGTATAGCGTCCGTGGCGGGAGGGAGGAACGAGCAGTACTTC
CASSIASVAGGRNEQYF
>TRBV7-2|NA|NA|TRBJ2-4
TGTGCCAGCAGCCTTTTCAGGGGTGTCTCCAAAAACATTCAGTACTTC
CASSLFRGVSKNIQYF
>TRBV7-2|NA|NA|TRBJ2-3
TGTGCCAGCAGCCCAGCCCCTTTTCTAGCTTACACGGGAGATACGCAGTATTTT
CASSPAPFLAYTGDTQYF
>TRBV2|NA|NA|TRBJ2-1
TGTGCCAGTGCCGCCGGGGAGCAGTTCTTC
CASAAGEQFF
>TRBV6-5|NA|NA|TRBJ1-1
TGTGCCAGCATCTCCGGTGGGGGGTCCAGGGGTGAAGCTTTCTTT
CASISGGGSRGEAFF
>TRBV11-3|NA|NA|TRBJ2-7
TGTGCCAGCAGCTCAAACCGCGGGCCGAGTCTGTACGAGCAGTACTTC
CASSSNRGPSLYEQYF
>TRBV5-1|TRBD1|NA|TRBJ2-5
TGCGCCAGCAGCAGAGCGACGGGACAGAGAGAAGAGACCCAGTACTTC
CASSRATGQREETQYF
>TRBV2|NA|NA|TRBJ2-7
TGTGCCAGCAGTTTTAGCGGTTACGAGCAGTACTTC
CASSFSGYEQYF
>TRBV5-1|TRBD2|NA|TRBJ2-5
TGCGCCAGCAGCGCCGGGACTAGCCGCGAGACCCAGTACTTC
CASSAGTSRETQYF
>TRBV4-3|NA|once|TRBJ2-7
TGCGCCAGCAGCCAAGGGCTAGCCGACGAGCAGTACTTC
CASSQGLADEQYF
>TRBV5-4|NA|NA|TRBJ2-5
TGTGCCAGCAGCCCCGGGGGGCACAGGGTTCAAGAGACCCAGTACTTC
CASSPGGHRVQETQYF
>TRBV10-1|TRBD2|NA|TRBJ2-3
TGCGCCAGCAGTGAGACGGCGGGAGTAGATACGCAGTATTTT
CASSETAGVDTQYF
>TRBV18|NA|NA|TRBJ1-5
TGTGCCAGCTCACCACGAAGGGTATCGGAGTCAACCAATCAGCCCCAGCATTTT
CASSPRRVSESTNQPQHF
>TRBV5-1|TRBD2|NA|TRBJ2-7
TGCGCCAGCAGCTCAGCGGGAGGCCGTGGGGAGCAGTACTTC
CASSSAGGRGEQYF
>TRBV9|TRBD2|NA|TRBJ2-2
TGTGCCAGCAGTCTTGCCTCTAGCGGGAGGACTGGGGAGCTGTTTTTT
CASSLASSGRTGELFF
>TRBV18|TRBD2|NA|TRBJ2-3
TGTGCCAGCTCACCCGGGACTAGCGGAACAGATACGCAGTATTTT
CASSPGTSGTDTQYF
>TRBV7-2|NA|NA|TRBJ2-3
TGTGCCAGCAGCCGTGGCACATTTTCAGATACGCAGTATTTT
CASSRGTFSDTQYF
>TRBV7-9|NA|NA|TRBJ2-4
TGTGCCAGCAGCCCTCAGGGCTCGGGGGTAAACATTCAGTACTTC
CASSPQGSGVNIQYF
>TRBV19|NA|NA|TRBJ1-4
TGTGCCAGTAACGGGGGAGGAGTCGCCGTACGGGGTGAAAAACTGTTTTTT
CASNGGGVAVRGEKLFF
>TRBV18|NA|NA|TRBJ1-5
TGTGCCAGCTCACCACCAAACGAGCTACCGTATCAGCCCCAGCATTTT
CASSPPNELPYQPQHF
>TRBV6-5|NA|NA|TRBJ2-1
TGTGCCAGCAGTTACTCACAGACTGACTACAATGAGCAGTTCTTC
CASSYSQTDYNEQFF
>TRBV19|NA|NA|TRBJ2-7
TGTGCCAGTAGTAGCGGCTACGAGCAGTACTTC
CASSSGYEQYF
>TRBV5-4|NA|NA|TRBJ1-1
TGTGCCAGCAGCCTGGGACTTATGAACACTGAAGCTTTCTTT
CASSLGLMNTEAFF
>TRBV2|TRBD2|NA|TRBJ2-5
TGTGCCAGCAGTGAAGGGGCTAGCGGGATCGAGACCCAGTACTTC
CASSEGASGIETQYF
>TRBV6-1|NA|NA|TRBJ1-2
TGTGCCAGCAGATCCACCGGTAACTATGGCTACACCTTC
CASRSTGNYGYTF
>TRBV7-9|TRBD1|NA|TRBJ2-2
TGTGCCAGCAGCCCCCGACAGGGGGCCGGGGAGCTGTTTTTT
CASSPRQGAGELFF
>TRBV5-8|TRBD2|NA|TRBJ2-5
TGTGCCAGCAGCCCCGGACTAGCGGGAGGGCTACAAGAGACCCAGTACTTC
CASSPGLAGGLQETQYF
>TRBV5-1|NA|NA|TRBJ2-3
TGCGCCAGCAGCCCCGAGGCGGATACGCAGTATTTT
CASSPEADTQYF